This TCR beta chain was sequenced during a study of T cell repertoires in cytomegalovirus infection (dated by TCRdb to between 2018 and 2021). Broadly, across the study: The HLA type of each donor mattered for the analysis, because public TCR beta signatures pointed to carriage of CMV infection along with the matching HLA type. Study-level results and caveats: The ex vivo response was dominated by HLA-C-restricted CMV-specific TCR beta clonotypes, which also provided the single most frequent clonotype in two of eight donors. In both this cohort and an independent cohort of some 370 donors, the cumulative frequency of public TCR beta family members distinguished carriers of CMV infection plus the relevant HLA type.

There are 12 amino acids in the CDR3, from cysteine to phenylalanine inclusive. Just the 36-base CDR3 DNA is kept, in frame starting at base 1. V is reduced by 2 bases and J by 7 bases, leaving a spacing of 9 bases between them. This clonotype was recorded only once. Its antigen remains undetermined. The input lacks base qualities; no much larger clone sits a single base away. One read provides weak support. These reads were obtained on an Illumina HiSeq 1500. TCRdb reworked the public reads: Q25 trimming with fastp, MiXCR clone assembly, productive beta chains retained. Each record represents a unique CDR3 protein, reported with the most common genes and DNA among its rows. Recorded for this sample are about 450,000 distinct CDR3 sequences; 25% to 40% of them occurred a single time. Together, the top ten hold roughly 13% of the sample.

The TCR sequence derives from a human donor in good health (CMV status not recorded). Some clones in this sample may be carry-over from other donors' samples. Sample: PBMCs. Recombination linked TRBV12-3 or TRBV12-4 to TRBJ2-7, with the D gene call left open. The base sequence is TGTGCCAGCAGTTTAAGGGTATTGGAGCAGTACTTC. It translates as CASSLRVLEQYF.